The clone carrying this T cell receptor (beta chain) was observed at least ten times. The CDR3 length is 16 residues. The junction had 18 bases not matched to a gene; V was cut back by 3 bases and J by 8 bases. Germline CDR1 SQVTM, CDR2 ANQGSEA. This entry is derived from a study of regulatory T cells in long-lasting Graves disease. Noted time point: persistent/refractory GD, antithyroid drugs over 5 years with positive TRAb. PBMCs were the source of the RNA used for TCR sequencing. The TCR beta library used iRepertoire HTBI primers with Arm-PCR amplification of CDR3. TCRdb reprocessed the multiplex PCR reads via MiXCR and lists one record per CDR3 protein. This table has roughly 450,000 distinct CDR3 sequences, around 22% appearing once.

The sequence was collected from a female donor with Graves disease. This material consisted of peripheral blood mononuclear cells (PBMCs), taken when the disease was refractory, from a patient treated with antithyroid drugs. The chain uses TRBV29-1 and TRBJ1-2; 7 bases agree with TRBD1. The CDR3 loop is CSVDGVGRGWEKGYTF. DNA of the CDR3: TGCAGCGTTGACGGTGTGGGCAGGGGGTGGGAGAAAGGCTACACCTTC.